Detailed here is one T cell receptor (beta chain). Data came from immunoSEQ multiplex PCR; TCRdb stores just in-frame clones and leaves some out. The sample carries some 100,000 clones, just under 95% recorded once. This CDR3 spans 14 amino acids. The junction had 7 bases not matched to a gene; V was cut back by 4 bases and J by 5 bases. The germline V gene encodes CDR1 MRHNA and CDR2 SNTAGT. This entry belongs to a study of control samples from healthy donors and cancer patients. Sequencing was carried out using blood. The V gene is TRBV6-4, the J gene TRBJ1-2, with 7 nucleotides matching TRBD1. The receptor's source is a human donor in good health. The donor label of this sample is uncertain. CDR3 coding DNA: TGTGCCAGCAGTGCCGACAGGGTTAGGTATGGCTACACCTTC. Protein sequence: CASSADRVRYGYTF.